A single sample is the source of the 22 T cell receptor beta chains below, sequenced in a study of blood T cell repertoires in COVID-19. Here immunoSEQ multiplex PCR was the method, and the copy in TCRdb shows in-frame clones only, minus some. The table records about 300,000 clones, 85% to 90% of them present only once. Sequencing was carried out using peripheral blood. Receptors originate from a man between 65 and 80 years old with acute or convalescent COVID-19.

CDR3 sequence: CASSLVNRGYGGYTF. DNA for the CDR3: TGTGCCAGCAGCTTGGTGAACAGGGGGTACGGCGGCTACACCTTC. The rearrangement links TRBV5-4 to TRBJ1-2; TRBD1 matches 8 bases. CDR3 length: 15 residues. Germline V gene sequence: CDR1 SGHNT, CDR2 YYREEE (reference sequence). With 0 bases clipped from V and 8 bases from J, the junction kept 9 bases outside the gene matches.

The CDR3 here is CASSRFSGGGEQYF. The DNA for the CDR3 is TGCGCCAGCAGCCGGTTTTCTGGGGGCGGGGAGCAGTACTTC. The chain employs TRBV4-1 and TRBJ2-7, with a tentative D call TRBD1 (6 bases). Germline loops: CDR1 MGHRA, CDR2 YSYEKL. The CDR3 runs 14 residues. Deletions cut 4 bases from V and 7 bases from J, with 17 bases between.

This clone came up a few times. The chain uses TRBV7-2 and TRBJ1-2, with D possibly matching TRBD1 (6 bases). CDR1 SGHTA and CDR2 FQGNSA come from the germline V gene. V lost 5 bases to trimming and J lost 2 bases, with 9 bases between them. The CDR3 consists of 13 residues. The CDR3 DNA is TGTGCCAGCAGCCATGGACAGAACTATGGCTACACCTTC. Translating gives CASSHGQNYGYTF.

This clone was counted a single time. The J gene is TRBJ1-5, the V gene TRBV21-1; no DNA check was done on the table's D call, TRBD1. TRBV21-1 constitutes a pseudogene. The CDR3 sequence is 14 residues long. The CDR3, as DNA: TGTGCCAGCAACCCCCGGACAGGGTTTCAGCCCCAGCATTTT. It translates to CASNPRTGFQPQHF.

J is TRBJ1-6 and V is TRBV5-5; TRBD1 might be the D (5 bases). Germline loops: CDR1 SGHKS, CDR2 YYEKEE (reference sequence). Deletions cut 1 base from V and 0 bases from J, with 11 bases between. CDR3 length equals 17 residues. CDR3 sequence: CASSLIRASSYNSPLHF. The CDR3 nucleotides read TGTGCCAGCAGCTTGATCAGGGCAAGCTCCTATAATTCACCCCTCCACTTT.

The chain is built from TRBV19 and TRBJ1-5; a possible D gene is TRBD1 (6 bases). The CDR3 has 14 amino acids. With 4 bases removed from V and 4 bases from J, the gap between germline ends came to 11 bases. The germline CDR1 and CDR2 sequences are LNHDA and SQIVND (reference sequence). The CDR3: CASSSRGGNQPQHF. CDR3 bases: TGTGCCAGTAGTAGCAGGGGTGGGAATCAGCCCCAGCATTTT.

The chain links TRBV11-2 to TRBJ2-5, with TRBD2 matching 9 bases. The CDR3 runs 16 residues. Per germline, CDR1 SGHAT and CDR2 FQNNGV. V gave up 0 bases and J gave up 5 bases; unmatched junction bases: 7. CDR3 residues: CASSLDRLAGIETQYF. DNA for the CDR3: TGTGCCAGCAGCTTAGATCGGCTAGCGGGAATCGAGACCCAGTACTTC.

The V gene is TRBV28, the J gene TRBJ2-3; D perhaps matches TRBD1 (6 bases). This CDR3 contains 13 residues. Germline CDR1 and CDR2: MDHEN and SYDVKM. Trimming stripped 5 bases from V and 0 bases from J, with 6 bases between. The CDR3 nucleotides read TGTGCCAGCAGTGACAGGAGCACAGATACGCAGTATTTT. Its protein is CASSDRSTDTQYF. Drawing the rest from reference TRBV28 and TRBJ2-3, the complete variable domain is DVKVTQSSRYLVKRTGEKVFLECVQDMDHENMFWYRQDPGLGLRLIYFSYDVKMKEKGDIPEGYSVSREKKERFSLILESASTNQTSMYLCASSDRSTDTQYFGPGTRLTVL.

J is TRBJ2-3 and V is TRBV5-1; 9 nucleotides match TRBD1. J lost 4 bases, V lost 3 bases, and 12 bases had no gene match. The CDR3 length is 17 residues. CDR1 and CDR2 (germline): SGHRS, YFSETQ. The CDR3 DNA follows: TGCGCCAGCAGCTCGGGAATGGGACAGGGTAGGGCAGATACGCAGTATTTT. As protein: CASSSGMGQGRADTQYF.

The chain employs TRBV7-6 and TRBJ2-7; D gene ambiguous. The CDR3 consists of 13 residues. The germline gives CDR1 SGHVS, CDR2 FNYEAQ. V lost 0 bases to trimming and J lost 3 bases, with 6 bases between them. The CDR3 DNA reads as TGTGCCAGCAGCTTAGCGGCCCACTACGAGCAGTACTTC. Translating it yields CASSLAAHYEQYF.

This clone was observed a few times. The chain links TRBV18 to TRBJ2-1; the match to TRBD1 covers 8 bases. Trimming took 5 bases from V and 8 from J; bases not matched to a gene: 5. This CDR3 contains 13 residues. Germline CDR1 KGHSH, CDR2 LQKENI. CDR3 nucleotide sequence: TGTGCCAGCTCATTGGGACAGGTCCATGAGCAGTTCTTC. This encodes CASSLGQVHEQFF.

The gene calls are TRBV6-2 or TRBV6-3 and TRBJ2-7; TRBD2 might be the D (5 bases). Trimming removed 5 bases at V and 0 bases at J, with 17 bases between. Germline V gene sequence: CDR1 MNHEY, CDR2 SVGEGT. The CDR3 runs 16 residues. CDR3 bases: TGTGCCAGCAGTACCCACACAAGAGGGAGCTCCTACGAGCAGTACTTC. Its translation is CASSTHTRGSSYEQYF.

The V and J genes are TRBV20-1 and TRBJ2-1; D unresolved. The CDR3 consists of 11 residues. From germline, CDR1 is DFQATT and CDR2 SNEGSKA (reference sequence). Trimming removed 1 base at V and 8 bases at J, with 6 bases between. Written as DNA, the CDR3 is TGCAGTGCTAGAGTATCGGATGAGCAGTTCTTC. It yields the protein CSARVSDEQFF.

The chain carries TRBV7-2 and TRBJ1-1; D is unclear. Deletions cut 3 bases from V and 0 bases from J, with 14 bases between. Germline loops: CDR1 SGHTA, CDR2 FQGNSA. This CDR3 is 16 amino acids long. This CDR3 is CASSFPRYGVNTEAFF. The CDR3 bases are TGTGCCAGCAGCTTCCCGAGGTATGGAGTGAACACTGAAGCTTTCTTT.

CDR3 DNA: TGTGCCAGCAGCTACAGGGGGTCCGGCGAGACCCAGTACTTC. Amino acids: CASSYRGSGETQYF. The chain uses TRBV5-6 and TRBJ2-5; TRBD1 aligns across 8 bases. The V and J ends lost 3 bases and 5 bases, in that order; junction bases with no gene match: 6. The V gene's germline CDR1 is SGHDT and CDR2 YYEEEE. The CDR3 is 14 residues long.

This chain links TRBV28 with TRBJ1-1; D may be TRBD1 (5 bases). CDR1 and CDR2 (germline): MDHEN, SYDVKM. The V and J ends lost 3 bases and 1 base respectively, with 6 bases between them. This CDR3 contains 13 residues. The CDR3 region is CASSLTANTEAFF. The CDR3 nucleotides are TGTGCCAGCAGTTTGACAGCGAACACTGAAGCTTTCTTT.

The chain couples TRBV6-1 to TRBJ1-2; TRBD1 is a possible D gene (5 bases). This CDR3 is 17 amino acids long. CDR1 and CDR2 (germline): MNHNS, SASEGT. Trimming removed 1 base at V and 0 bases at J, with 15 bases between. The CDR3 here is CASSEGGGTDANYGYTF. CDR3 bases: TGTGCCAGCAGTGAAGGCGGCGGGACCGATGCTAACTATGGCTACACCTTC.

J is TRBJ2-5 and V is TRBV5-5, with 11 positions matching TRBD2. The trim removed 0 bases at V and 7 bases at J, leaving 2 bases unmatched. Germline loops: CDR1 SGHKS, CDR2 YYEKEE (reference sequence). The CDR3 covers 14 residues. The CDR3 DNA is TGTGCCAGCAGCTTGGACCTAGCGGGGGGGACCCAGTACTTC. This encodes CASSLDLAGGTQYF.

The chain employs TRBV25-1 and TRBJ1-5; D is uncertain. This CDR3 is built from 11 residues. CDR1 and CDR2 (germline): MGHDK, SYGVNS. The CDR3 DNA follows: TGTGGCCGGTTAAGCAATCAGCCCCAGCATTTT. Translating it yields CGRLSNQPQHF.

The chain is built from TRBV28 and TRBJ2-5; no firm D call. The germline CDR1 and CDR2 sequences are MDHEN and SYDVKM. V was cut by 2 bases and J by 1 base, with 8 bases left in between. CDR3 size: 14 residues. The CDR3 region is CASSLTPGQETQYF. For the CDR3, the DNA is TGTGCCAGCAGTTTAACCCCGGGCCAAGAGACCCAGTACTTC. The variable domain in full, with the rest retrieved from reference TRBV28 and TRBJ2-5, is DVKVTQSSRYLVKRTGEKVFLECVQDMDHENMFWYRQDPGLGLRLIYFSYDVKMKEKGDIPEGYSVSREKKERFSLILESASTNQTSMYLCASSLTPGQETQYFGPGTRLLVL.

The DNA for the CDR3 is TGCGCCAGCAGATCAGGGTGGGAAAAACTGTTTTTT. Residues: CASRSGWEKLFF. The chain joins TRBV23-1 to TRBJ1-4, with D possibly TRBD1 on 5 matching bases. TRBV23-1 is labeled an ORF, and its function is uncertain. V was shortened by 6 bases and J by 8 bases, with 10 bases between the two germline ends. The CDR3 has 12 residues.

V is TRBV19 and J is TRBJ2-5, with D possibly matching TRBD2 (5 bases). V shed 3 bases and J shed 1 base, with 12 bases lying between them. The germline V gene encodes CDR1 LNHDA and CDR2 SQIVND (reference sequence). This CDR3 comprises 15 residues. In DNA form, the CDR3 reads TGTGCCAGTAGTATGCCGGGGTTTGGCCAAGAGACCCAGTACTTC. It is translated as CASSMPGFGQETQYF.